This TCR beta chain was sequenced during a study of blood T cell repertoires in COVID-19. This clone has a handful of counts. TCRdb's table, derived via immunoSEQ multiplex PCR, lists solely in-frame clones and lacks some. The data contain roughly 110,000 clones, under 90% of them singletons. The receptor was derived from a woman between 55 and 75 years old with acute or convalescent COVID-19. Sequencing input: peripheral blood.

The CDR3 nucleotides are TGTGCCAGCAGCCCAACTAGCGTTCAAGAGACCCAGTACTTC. It encodes CASSPTSVQETQYF. The V and J genes are TRBV3-1 (or the pseudogene TRBV3-2) and TRBJ2-5; 7 positions agree with TRBD2. V shed 4 bases, J shed 2 bases, and the junction held 4 bases outside the gene matches. Per germline, CDR1 LGHDT and CDR2 YNNKEL (reference sequence). The CDR3 totals 14 residues.